Below are 10 T cell receptor beta chains sequenced from a single sample in a study of T cell responses to AZD1222 COVID-19 vaccine. The method was immunoSEQ multiplex PCR; TCRdb's version includes in-frame clones alone and lacks a portion of them. The repertoire holds around 100,000 clones, with roughly nine tenths as singletons. The sequencing here drew on peripheral blood, taken on day 0 of AZD1222 vaccination. Source of these receptors: an adult in good health.

The chain uses TRBV5-1 and TRBJ1-4, with D possibly TRBD1 on 6 matching bases. V lost 0 bases to trimming and J lost 4 bases, with 16 bases between them. Germline-derived CDR1 and CDR2 are SGHRS and YFSETQ. CDR3 length: 17 residues. CDR3 coding DNA: TGCGCCAGCAGCTTGGCGAAGGACAGCAACATTAATGAAAAACTGTTTTTT. It is translated as CASSLAKDSNINEKLFF.

The chain links TRBV5-1 to TRBJ1-1; 8 nucleotides agree with TRBD1. CDR1 and CDR2 (germline): SGHRS, YFSETQ. V lost 0 bases, J lost 0 bases, and 1 base stayed unmatched. The CDR3 is 15 amino acids. CDR3 nucleotide sequence: TGCGCCAGCAGCTTGGGGGACAGGCTGAACACTGAAGCTTTCTTT. Residues: CASSLGDRLNTEAFF.

The rearrangement links TRBV6-2 or TRBV6-3 to TRBJ2-1, with D hard to call. Per germline, CDR1 MNHEY and CDR2 SVGEGT. V was cut by 2 bases and J by 7 bases, with 6 bases left in between. The CDR3 totals 12 residues. CDR3 in DNA: TGTGCCAGCAGTTACCCCGAGAATGAGCAGTTCTTC. Translating gives CASSYPENEQFF.

A note on this clone: The same CDR3 can be traced to other DNA sequences in this sample. This chain links TRBV6-5 with TRBJ1-3; no clear D. Trimming stripped 2 bases from V and 4 bases from J, with 3 bases between. Germline CDR1 and CDR2: MNHEY and SVGAGI. The CDR3 sequence is 12 residues long. CDR3 nucleotide sequence: TGTGCCAGCAGTTACGAGGGAAACACCATATATTTT. Its translation is CASSYEGNTIYF.

V usage is TRBV11-2 and J usage is TRBJ2-5; 10 nucleotides agree with TRBD1. This CDR3 has 14 residues. The germline gives CDR1 SGHAT, CDR2 FQNNGV. Trimming took 4 bases from V and 5 from J; bases not matched to a gene: 4. The CDR3 nucleotides read TGTGCCAGCAGCTGGGACAGGGGAGGGGAGACCCAGTACTTC. As protein: CASSWDRGGETQYF. Looking up the rest from reference TRBV11-2 and TRBJ2-5 gives the full variable domain: EAGVAQSPRYKIIEKRQSVAFWCNPISGHATLYWYQQILGQGPKLLIQFQNNGVVDDSQLPKDRFSAERLKGVDSTLKIQPAKLEDSAVYLCASSWDRGGETQYFGPGTRLLVL.

This sequence joins TRBV4-2 and TRBJ1-2, with TRBD1 as a possible D gene (6 bases). The CDR3 loop spans 16 amino acids. V shed 0 bases and J shed 0 bases, with 11 bases lying between them. Germline values: CDR1 LGHNA, CDR2 YNFKEQ. The CDR3 bases are TGTGCCAGCAGCCAAGACCTGGGGGGCCCTAACTATGGCTACACCTTC. It encodes CASSQDLGGPNYGYTF.

V is TRBV29-1 and J is TRBJ2-6; no definite D call. CDR1 is SQVTM and CDR2 is ANQGSEA in the germline V gene. The ends were cut back, 5 bases at V and 0 bases at J, with 8 bases in the middle. This CDR3 contains 14 residues. The CDR3 DNA reads TGCAGCGTTTCGGATGGCTCTGGGGCCAACGTCCTGACTTTC. It translates to CSVSDGSGANVLTF.

The CDR3: CASSLTGGVYNQPQHF. For the CDR3, the DNA is TGTGCCAGCAGCTTAACGGGTGGGGTTTACAATCAGCCCCAGCATTTT. The chain uses TRBV7-8 and TRBJ1-5; unclear D gene. V was clipped by 2 bases and J by 3 bases, with 14 bases between them. The germline V gene has CDR1 SGHVS and CDR2 FQNEAQ. This CDR3 region has 16 residues.

The rearrangement links TRBV14 to TRBJ1-1, with a possible D match to TRBD1 (6 bases). There are 16 residues in the CDR3. CDR1 is SGHDN, CDR2 FVKESK, per germline. V lost 4 bases and J 1 base, leaving 16 bases between the germline ends. The CDR3 loop reads CASSRPGTFPNTEAFF. CDR3 in DNA: TGTGCCAGCAGCCGTCCCGGGACATTCCCGAACACTGAAGCTTTCTTT.

This chain links TRBV30 with TRBJ2-3, with a tentative D call TRBD2 (6 bases). Germline CDR1 GTSNPN, CDR2 SVGIG (reference sequence). The CDR3 covers 17 residues. Trimming left V 0 bases short and J 0 bases short, with 16 bases between. This chain's CDR3 is CAWSVRRLGRSTDTQYF. CDR3 DNA sequence: TGTGCCTGGAGTGTACGCCGACTAGGCCGGAGCACAGATACGCAGTATTTT.